These T cell receptor beta chains were read from a single sample in a study of T-cell reconstitution after alpha-beta-depleted transplantation in children. TCRdb itself ran the PCR reads through MiXCR, one entry per CDR3 protein. The sample includes 120,000 to 150,000 distinct CDR3 sequences, 8% to 10% of them seen just once. The sample in question was PBMCs, mostly from graft donor cells, obtained 180 days after TCRalphabeta/CD19-depleted stem cell transplant. These receptor sequences come from a female patient aged 2-15 years who had a stem cell transplant for congenital amegakaryocytic thrombocytopenia, so the T cells may come from the graft donor. Each CDR3 is given with its conserved first and last residue. D genes are given only for firm matches. A clone size is listed for some rows: how often the clone was seen (once, few, many), or a class if it is expanded.

TRBJ2-1 | many | TRBD2 | TRBV20-1 | TGCAGTGCGACCGGACTAGCGGGAAAAAGCTCCTACAATGAGCAGTTCTTC | CSATGLAGKSSYNEQFF
TRBJ2-1 | many | - | TRBV5-5 | TGTGCCAGCAGCTTGGCCGTCGCAGGGACGCATGAGCAGTTCTTC | CASSLAVAGTHEQFF
TRBJ2-5 | few | TRBD1 | TRBV24-1 | TGTGCCACCAGTACCTCTACAGGGGGCCAAGAGACCCAGTACTTC | CATSTSTGGQETQYF
TRBJ1-2 | many | - | TRBV12-3/TRBV12-4 | TGTGCCAGCAGTTTGACAGAAGACTATGGCTACACCTTC | CASSLTEDYGYTF
TRBJ1-1 | - | - | TRBV28 | TGTGCCAGCAGGGACCGGGTCCCGAGTGCGGAAGCTTTCTTT | CASRDRVPSAEAFF
TRBJ1-4 | many | TRBD1 | TRBV12-3/TRBV12-4 | TGTGCCAGCCGTCCCGGGACAGGGACCGGGGAAAAACTGTTTTTT | CASRPGTGTGEKLFF
TRBJ2-5 | - | TRBD1 | TRBV7-7 | TGTGCCAGCAGCCACGGGACAGACCAAGAGACCCAGTACTTC | CASSHGTDQETQYF
TRBJ2-3 | many | - | TRBV6-1 | TGTGCCAGCGGCCGGGGGCTCCCTGGCAATACGCAGTATTTT | CASGRGLPGNTQYF
TRBJ2-2 | many | - | TRBV14 | TGTGCCAGTCGACAGACTAACACCGGGGAGCTGTTTTTT | CASRQTNTGELFF
TRBJ2-5 | - | - | TRBV7-2 | TGTGCCAGCAGCTTAGACAGGGCCCAAGAGACCCAGTACTTC | CASSLDRAQETQYF
TRBJ2-1 | - | - | TRBV7-9 | TGTGCCAGCAGCCCCGGCTTGGCGACTAGATACAATGAGCAGTTCTTC | CASSPGLATRYNEQFF
TRBJ1-3 | many | - | TRBV7-9 | TGTGCCAGCAGCTTTCATGGACGGACGGAAGACACCATATATTTT | CASSFHGRTEDTIYF
TRBJ1-1 | many | - | TRBV20-1 | TGCAGTGCTAGTTACGGGGACACTGAAGCTTTCTTT | CSASYGDTEAFF
TRBJ2-1 | many | TRBD2 | TRBV27 | TGTGCCAGCAGTTTGGATCCTAGCGGCTTCGGGAATGAGCAGTTCTTC | CASSLDPSGFGNEQFF
TRBJ2-2 | once | TRBD2 | TRBV6-1 | TGTGCCAGCAGGAAGGGCGGGGGGGGGGAGCTGTTTTTT | CASRKGGGGELFF
TRBJ2-2 | - | - | TRBV27 | TGTGCCAGCAGTTTACTTAGAGGGGGGGCCGGGGAGCTGTTTTTT | CASSLLRGGAGELFF
TRBJ2-2 | many | - | TRBV29-1 | TGCAGCGTCTCAGCTCTGGGGGGTTTGACCGGGGAGCTGTTTTTT | CSVSALGGLTGELFF
TRBJ1-6 | many | - | TRBV7-9 | TGTGCCAGCAGCTGGGCAGATAATTCACCCCTCCACTTT | CASSWADNSPLHF
TRBJ2-5 | few | - | TRBV6-5 | TGTGCCAGCACCAGGTTTGGAGAGACCCAGTACTTC | CASTRFGETQYF
TRBJ2-2 | many | - | TRBV6-2/TRBV6-3 | TGTGCCAGCAGTTTGGCGGGCCATTCGAACACCGGGGAGCTGTTTTTT | CASSLAGHSNTGELFF
TRBJ2-6 | many | - | TRBV28 | TGTGCCAGCAGTTTATTGTTCAGGTCGGCTGGGGCCAACGTCCTGACTTTC | CASSLLFRSAGANVLTF
TRBJ2-7 | many | - | TRBV28 | TGTGCCAGCAGTTCCTGGGACTCGGGCGCCTACGAGCAGTACTTC | CASSSWDSGAYEQYF
TRBJ1-5 | few | TRBD1 | TRBV6-1 | TGTGCCAGCAGGCGACAGGGGAAGGGTCAGCCCCAGCATTTT | CASRRQGKGQPQHF
TRBJ2-7 | few | - | TRBV20-1 | TGCAGTGCTCGTAGCGGAGGGGTCGACGAGCAGTACTTC | CSARSGGVDEQYF
TRBJ2-5 | - | - | TRBV12-3/TRBV12-4 | TGTGCCAGCAGCCCAGGACCCGGGACACTCCAAGAGACCCAGTACTTC | CASSPGPGTLQETQYF
TRBJ2-5 | few | - | TRBV20-1 | TGCAGTGCTAGCAGGGGTGGGAACCCAAAAGAGACCCAGTACTTC | CSASRGGNPKETQYF
TRBJ2-3 | many | TRBD1 | TRBV5-1 | TGCGCCAGCAGCCTGACAGGGACCCCAAGCACAGATACGCAGTATTTT | CASSLTGTPSTDTQYF
TRBJ2-3 | few | - | TRBV3-1 | TGTGCCAGCAGCCAGCTGGGGGGAACAGATACGCAGTATTTT | CASSQLGGTDTQYF
TRBJ2-7 | - | - | TRBV20-1 | TGCAGTGCTCGATTAGCGATGCTTCCTCCCTCCGAGCAGTACTTC | CSARLAMLPPSEQYF
TRBJ1-1 | - | - | TRBV12-3/TRBV12-4 | TGTGCCAGCAGTTTCACCTCGACAGCGAACACTGAAGCTTTCTTT | CASSFTSTANTEAFF
TRBJ1-1 | many | - | TRBV20-1 | TGCAGTGCTAGAGCCCCCGGGGGTAACACTGAAGCTTTCTTT | CSARAPGGNTEAFF
TRBJ2-1 | many | - | TRBV10-3 | TGTGCCATCAGTGATTACCGGGACAATGAGCAGTTCTTC | CAISDYRDNEQFF
TRBJ2-3 | few | - | TRBV7-9 | TGTGCCAGCCGACGAGGGTTAGATACGCAGTATTTT | CASRRGLDTQYF
TRBJ1-4 | - | TRBD1 | TRBV30 | TGTGCCTGGAGTGGTGACAGGGTATCGGAAAAACTGTTTTTT | CAWSGDRVSEKLFF
TRBJ2-7 | many | - | TRBV5-4 | TGTGCCAGCAGCTTGCAGTCTGCAGCCTTCTCCTACGAGCAGTACTTC | CASSLQSAAFSYEQYF
TRBJ2-6 | few | - | TRBV29-1 | TGCAGCGTCACAGGGACCGGGGCCAACGTCCTGACTTTC | CSVTGTGANVLTF
TRBJ1-1 | many | - | TRBV5-1 | TGCGCCAGCAGCTTGCAGGGACAGAACACTGAAGCTTTCTTT | CASSLQGQNTEAFF
TRBJ2-7 | many | TRBD2 | TRBV12-3/TRBV12-4 | TGTGCCAGCAGTTTAGCACTGACTAGCAGGGTAATCGGCGAGCAGTACTTC | CASSLALTSRVIGEQYF
TRBJ1-2 | - | - | TRBV10-2 | TGCGCCAGCCACCCCTCCGGGACGGCTTATGGCTACACCTTC | CASHPSGTAYGYTF
TRBJ2-5 | many | - | TRBV24-1 | TGTGCCACCAGTGACCCTAGGGATAACGGCCACCAAGAGACCCAGTACTTC | CATSDPRDNGHQETQYF
TRBJ2-2 | many | - | TRBV20-1 | TGCAGTGCTAGAGATGCCAGGGATTTCGGGGAGCTGTTTTTT | CSARDARDFGELFF